This entry concerns a single TCR beta chain. These data come from a study of blood T cell repertoires in COVID-19. Authors' methods: Amplifying reference gene primers gave estimates of nucleated cell counts. Produced via immunoSEQ multiplex PCR; TCRdb's table is partial and in-frame only. The V and J calls and the clone size are those of that table, but D and trimming were determined from the DNA. The sample consists of over 130,000 clones, roughly 85% of them appearing once. This study enrolled people aged roughly 18 to 100 from about 26 US geographic areas. Participants' reported clinical history set cohort assignment. This CDR3 has 20 amino acids. The V and J ends lost 8 bases and 0 bases respectively, with 29 bases between them. Germline V CDR1 and CDR2: MDHEN, SYDVKM.

Source material: PBMCs or T cells enriched from blood (not recorded which). The receptor was derived from a woman aged 45-60 years who had recovered from COVID-19. The chain couples TRBV28 to TRBJ2-4; a weak D match, TRBD2 (6 bases). This chain's CDR3 is CASSNTGVGRGRGAKNIQYF. The CDR3 bases are TGTGCCAGCTCAAACACGGGGGTCGGGAGAGGACGTGGAGCCAAAAACATTCAGTACTTC.